These T cell receptor beta chains were read from a single sample in a study of blood T cell repertoires in COVID-19. Using immunoSEQ multiplex PCR, the repertoire was profiled, and TCRdb retains in-frame clones only, with some absent. Among about 270,000 clones listed, approximately 83% were seen once. The sample taken for sequencing was peripheral blood. These TCRs come from a human donor in a cohort sampled during active COVID-19. Each CDR3 is given with its conserved first and last residue. D genes are given only for firm matches. The size field is filled for only some rows; it gives once, few, many or a size class.

d_gene	v_gene	j_gene	abundance	CDR3nt	CDR3aa
.	TRBV6-5	TRBJ2-2	few	TGTGCCAGCAGTTCTCAGTTGAACACCGGGGAGCTGTTTTTT	CASSSQLNTGELFF
.	TRBV18	TRBJ2-1	.	TGTGCCAGCTCACCACTGGACAGCTCCTACAATGAGCAGTTCTTC	CASSPLDSSYNEQFF
TRBD2	TRBV7-8	TRBJ2-7	.	TGTGCCAGCAGCTGGGGACCTAGCGGCGAGCAGTACTTC	CASSWGPSGEQYF
.	TRBV19	TRBJ1-1	.	TGTGCCAGTAGTCCCCTCTTTGGAGGGATGGGAACTGAAGCTTTCTTT	CASSPLFGGMGTEAFF
.	TRBV7-9	TRBJ2-7	.	TGTGCCAGCAGTGGGGCTTACTACGAGCAGTACTTC	CASSGAYYEQYF
TRBD1	TRBV10-2	TRBJ1-5	.	TGCGCCAGCAGTGACAGGGGGAGTGGGTATAGCAATCAGCCCCAGCATTTT	CASSDRGSGYSNQPQHF
TRBD1	TRBV27	TRBJ1-5	few	TGTGCCAGCAGTCAAGGGACAGCGCTCAATCAGCCCCAGCATTTT	CASSQGTALNQPQHF
.	TRBV7-8	TRBJ1-2	.	TGTGCCAGCAGCCTCTCAGAAAAGAAGTCAGGCTACACCTTC	CASSLSEKKSGYTF
TRBD1	TRBV6-5	TRBJ2-7	.	TGTGCCAGCAGTTATGGCCCGGGACAGGGGACCGAGCAGTACTTC	CASSYGPGQGTEQYF
.	TRBV28	TRBJ2-7	.	TGTGCCAGCAGTCCTCCGGGACTCCGCCAGGAAGAGCAGTACTTC	CASSPPGLRQEEQYF
.	TRBV4-3	TRBJ2-2	.	TGCGCCAGCAGCCTAAGCGTGACTACGCGAACCGGGGAGCTGTTTTTT	CASSLSVTTRTGELFF
.	TRBV5-1	TRBJ1-1	.	TGCGCCAGCAGCTTGGTGCCAGGGAACACTGAAGCTTTCTTT	CASSLVPGNTEAFF
.	TRBV13	TRBJ2-3	.	TGTGCCAGCAGCTCCTTACGGCCTAGAATTTCCACAGATACGCAGTATTTT	CASSSLRPRISTDTQYF
TRBD1	TRBV20-1	TRBJ2-3	.	TGCAGTGCTAGTTTGACAGGGGCAATCAAGGATACGCAGTATTTT	CSASLTGAIKDTQYF
TRBD1	TRBV5-1	TRBJ2-2	.	TGCGCCAGCAGCTCCTTACAGGGGGCTGCCGGGGAGCTGTTTTTT	CASSSLQGAAGELFF
.	TRBV7-6	TRBJ2-7	.	TGTGCCCGTCAGGTCTGGACAGCCTACGAGCAGTACTTC	CARQVWTAYEQYF
TRBD1	TRBV11-2	TRBJ2-1	.	TGTGCCAGCAGCCCCCGGACAGGGGGCGTCTCGTACAATGAGCAGTTCTTC	CASSPRTGGVSYNEQFF
.	TRBV21-1	TRBJ1-6	.	TGTGCCAGACGCCCAAAGGAGATCTCCTATAATTCACCCCTCCACTTT	CARRPKEISYNSPLHF
.	TRBV6-1	TRBJ2-7	few	TGTGCCAGCAGTGAAGAAGACAGTCGCGCTCAGTACTTC	CASSEEDSRAQYF
TRBD1	TRBV7-2	TRBJ1-3	.	TGTGCCAGCAGCCCGACAGGGAACGCTGGAAACACCATATATTTT	CASSPTGNAGNTIYF
.	TRBV15	TRBJ2-5	.	TGTGCCACCGCGGGGGGACAGTACCAAGAGACCCAGTACTTC	CATAGGQYQETQYF
.	TRBV6-1	TRBJ2-3	.	TGTGCCAGCAGTGAGGGCGGGAAGCGCTATGATACGCAGTATTTT	CASSEGGKRYDTQYF
.	TRBV5-8	TRBJ1-6	.	TGTGCCAGCAGCTTCGCGGGATGGAATTCAGCCCTCCACTTT	CASSFAGWNSALHF
.	TRBV19	TRBJ2-7	.	TGTGCCAGTAGTATGGGTAGCGGATTTTCCTACGAGCAGTACTTC	CASSMGSGFSYEQYF
TRBD1	TRBV19	TRBJ2-5	few	TGTGCCAGTAGCCCGGACAGGCTACAAGAGACCCAGTACTTC	CASSPDRLQETQYF
TRBD2	TRBV9	TRBJ2-5	.	TGTGCCAGCAGCTCACTAGCGGGCCCCAGTATACAGTACTTC	CASSSLAGPSIQYF
.	TRBV7-2	TRBJ1-6	.	TGTGCCAGCAGCTCCTCCGGGACTGATAATTCACCCCTCCACTTT	CASSSSGTDNSPLHF
TRBD1	TRBV28	TRBJ1-2	.	TGTGCCAGCAGTTTATTCGCGCCGGGACAGGGGTACTATGGCTACACCTTC	CASSLFAPGQGYYGYTF
TRBD2	TRBV9	TRBJ2-1	.	TGTGCCAGCAGCGTAGTGGGGACTAGCGGGGAAAATGAGCAGTTCTTC	CASSVVGTSGENEQFF
.	TRBV6-1	TRBJ2-2	.	TGTGCCAGCAGTGAGTGGAGGAACACCGGGGAGCTGTTTTTT	CASSEWRNTGELFF
TRBD1	TRBV7-2	TRBJ1-2	.	TGTGCCAGCAGCTTGGGGACAGGGATTAAGGGCTACACCTTC	CASSLGTGIKGYTF
.	TRBV7-2	TRBJ2-3	once	TGTGCCAGCAGCTTTCCGCAGGTTTGGTCAGATACGCAGTATTTT	CASSFPQVWSDTQYF
.	TRBV2	TRBJ2-6	.	TGTGCCAGCAGGGGCTATTCCTCTGGGGCCAACGTCCTGACTTTC	CASRGYSSGANVLTF
TRBD1	TRBV11-2	TRBJ2-1	many	TGTGCCAGCAGCTCCGGACAGGGATTCGATGAGCAGTTCTTC	CASSSGQGFDEQFF
TRBD2	TRBV19	TRBJ2-1	.	TGTGCCAGTAGTAGCCCGTCTAGCGGGAGGCCTCCGTATCGCAATGAGCAGTTCTTC	CASSSPSSGRPPYRNEQFF
.	TRBV4-3	TRBJ1-4	.	TGCGCCAGCAGCCAAGATGGGCCAGGTGAAAAACTGTTTTTT	CASSQDGPGEKLFF
TRBD1	TRBV29-1	TRBJ2-7	once	TGCAGCGTCTACAGGGGTCCTTCCTACGAGCAGTACTTC	CSVYRGPSYEQYF
TRBD1	TRBV7-2	TRBJ1-5	few	TGTGCCAGCAGCGTCCCCTTGACAGGGGGCGGTCAGCCCCAGCATTTT	CASSVPLTGGGQPQHF
.	TRBV4-1	TRBJ1-2	.	TGCGCCAGCAGCCAAGACCCCGGACAGCCTCGCTATGGCTACACCTTC	CASSQDPGQPRYGYTF
.	TRBV6-1	TRBJ1-1	.	TGTGCCAGCAGTGAAGTGTACGACAGAACGAACACTGAAGCTTTCTTT	CASSEVYDRTNTEAFF